The 5 T cell receptor beta chains below come from one sample, sequenced in a study of response to subunit inactivated influenza vaccine. Each CDR3 protein is one row after TCRdb ran MiXCR on the RT-PCR reads. The data hold fewer than 800,000 distinct CDR3 sequences, with around 14% observed a single time. The sample here was PBMCs from blood, taken less than 13 days after vaccination. The receptors stem from a man between 50 and 59 years old who received an inactivated influenza vaccine.

V and J are TRBV6-2 or TRBV6-3 and TRBJ2-1; TRBD2 agrees at 16 bases. CDR1 and CDR2 (germline): MNHEY, SVGEGT. This CDR3 is built from 19 residues. J lost 0 bases, V lost 2 bases, and 4 bases had no gene match. The CDR3 here is CASSYAGLAGGSSYNEQFF. The CDR3 bases are TGTGCCAGCAGTTACGCGGGACTAGCGGGGGGGAGCTCCTACAATGAGCAGTTCTTC.

This clonotype was counted only a few times. This chain's CDR3 is CASSLQGAEETQYF. The CDR3 nucleotides read TGCGCCAGCAGCTTACAGGGGGCGGAAGAGACCCAGTACTTC. V gene TRBV5-1 combines with J gene TRBJ2-5; TRBD1 aligns across 9 bases. The CDR3 totals 14 residues. Germline V gives CDR1 SGHRS, CDR2 YFSETQ. The ends lost 2 bases at V and 3 bases at J; junction bases unmatched: 2.

This clonotype has a handful of counts. V is TRBV29-1 and J is TRBJ2-1, with a tentative D call TRBD2 (5 bases). CDR1 is SQVTM, CDR2 ANQGSEA, per germline. V lost 7 bases and J 1 base, leaving 11 bases between the germline ends. The CDR3 length is 13 residues. CDR3 nucleotides: TGCAGCGCCACTAGTCCTTCCTACAATGAGCAGTTCTTC. Encoded protein: CSATSPSYNEQFF.

This clonotype was seen only a few times. One junction end does not reproduce the germline sequence, and a read error may be involved. The chain employs TRBV6-2 or TRBV6-3 and TRBJ2-3; the match to TRBD2 covers 8 bases. The length of the CDR3 is 13 residues. Germline V CDR1 and CDR2: MNHEY, SVGEGT. CDR3 nucleotide sequence: TGTGCCAGCAGTTACTCGACTAGCGCCATACACCTTTTT. This encodes CASSYSTSAIHLF.

This clonotype was recorded a few times. This chain uses TRBV2 with TRBJ2-1; D possibly corresponds to TRBD1 (6 bases). The CDR3 extends over 15 amino acids. The germline CDR1 and CDR2 sequences are SNHLY and FYNNEI. Deletions cut 1 base from V and 6 bases from J, with 13 bases between. The CDR3 loop reads CASSEERTGPNEQFF. In nucleotides, the CDR3 is TGTGCCAGCAGTGAAGAAAGAACAGGGCCCAATGAGCAGTTCTTC.